This is a list of T cell receptor beta chains from one sample in a study of CXCR3-negative and CXCR3-positive naive CD8 T cells. Using the 5' RACE reads, TCRdb records one entry per CDR3 protein without DNA. This table lists about 84,000 distinct CDR3 sequences. The sequenced material came from naive CXCR3+ CD8+ T cells from blood. These receptors all come from a human donor in good health. Some clones in this sample may be carry-over from other donors' samples. Each CDR3 is given with its conserved first and last residue. Each record gives: CDR3 length, J gene, V gene, CDR3 protein.

cdr3_length: 14
j_call: TRBJ2-7
v_call: TRBV15
cdr3_aa: CATSRGTDSYEQYF

cdr3_length: 19
j_call: TRBJ2-1
v_call: TRBV11-2
cdr3_aa: CASSQGLAGGRSSYNEQFF

cdr3_length: 13
j_call: TRBJ1-1
v_call: TRBV29-1
cdr3_aa: CSTPGQGYTEAFF

cdr3_length: 11
j_call: TRBJ2-1
v_call: TRBV18
cdr3_aa: CASSPGGEQFF

cdr3_length: 11
j_call: TRBJ2-2
v_call: TRBV6-4
cdr3_aa: CAIPVKGELFF

cdr3_length: 15
j_call: TRBJ2-7
v_call: TRBV6-5
cdr3_aa: CAAKRAQGTSYEQYF

cdr3_length: 16
j_call: TRBJ2-7
v_call: TRBV2
cdr3_aa: CASSEFTSGSSYEQYF

cdr3_length: 15
j_call: TRBJ1-5
v_call: TRBV18
cdr3_aa: CASSPGTGPNQPQHF

cdr3_length: 15
j_call: TRBJ2-2
v_call: TRBV6-2/TRBV6-3
cdr3_aa: CASSLGISDTGELFF

cdr3_length: 15
j_call: TRBJ2-1
v_call: TRBV5-6
cdr3_aa: CASSLLAGGLGEQFF

cdr3_length: 14
j_call: TRBJ2-5
v_call: TRBV12-3/TRBV12-4
cdr3_aa: CARSLPWPGETQYF

cdr3_length: 13
j_call: TRBJ2-3
v_call: TRBV28
cdr3_aa: CASGIQGTDKQYF

cdr3_length: 15
j_call: TRBJ2-7
v_call: TRBV4-3
cdr3_aa: CASSQGGGEIGEQYF

cdr3_length: 14
j_call: TRBJ2-7
v_call: TRBV29-1
cdr3_aa: CSARAGTETYEQYF

cdr3_length: 15
j_call: TRBJ2-7
v_call: TRBV7-9
cdr3_aa: CASSLASLAGDEQYF

cdr3_length: 16
j_call: TRBJ1-1
v_call: TRBV29-1
cdr3_aa: CSVEEDRARVNTEAFF